This entry describes one T cell receptor (beta chain). The CDR3 covers 11 residues. Germline V gene data show CDR1 as SQVTM and CDR2 as ANQGSEA. Trimming took off 7 bases at V and 9 bases at J, with 16 bases between the two ends. The data originate from a study of blood T cells in healthy people across ages. Together with a sample-barcoded 5' primer, a J-beta primer mix was included in a second PCR lasting roughly 6 to 12 cycles. TCRdb processed the 5' RACE reads anew with MiXCR; each CDR3 protein has one entry. The sample contains 550,000 to 750,000 distinct CDR3 sequences, approximately 21% of which appear only once.

Sequencing input: blood. This TCR derives from a man aged 70 or older in good health. This sequence joins TRBV29-1 and TRBJ2-7; D gene uncertain. CDR3 sequence: CSARAPSAQYF. The CDR3 DNA follows: TGCAGCGCCCGGGCACCCTCCGCGCAGTACTTC.